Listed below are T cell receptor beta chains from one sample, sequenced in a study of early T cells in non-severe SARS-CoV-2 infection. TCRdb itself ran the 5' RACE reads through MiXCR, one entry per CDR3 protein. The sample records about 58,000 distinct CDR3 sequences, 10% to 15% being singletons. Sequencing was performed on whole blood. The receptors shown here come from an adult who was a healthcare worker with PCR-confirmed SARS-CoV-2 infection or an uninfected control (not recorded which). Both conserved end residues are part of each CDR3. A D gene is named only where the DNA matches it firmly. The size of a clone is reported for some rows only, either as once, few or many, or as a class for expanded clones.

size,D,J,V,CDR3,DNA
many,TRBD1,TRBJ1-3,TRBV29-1,CSVRTGVDTIYF,TGCAGCGTTCGGACAGGGGTTGACACCATATATTTT
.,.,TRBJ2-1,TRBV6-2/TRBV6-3,CASSLAGNEQFF,TGTGCCAGCAGTTTGGCGGGAAATGAGCAGTTCTTC
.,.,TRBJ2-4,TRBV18,CASSPSQALENIQYF,TGTGCCAGCTCACCAAGCCAGGCGTTGGAAAACATTCAGTACTTC
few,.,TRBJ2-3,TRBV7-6,CASSPTRGADTQYF,TGTGCCAGCAGCCCTACCCGAGGCGCAGATACGCAGTATTTT
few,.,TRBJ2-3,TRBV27,CASSLSTGTDTQYF,TGTGCCAGCAGCCTGTCCACTGGCACAGATACGCAGTATTTT
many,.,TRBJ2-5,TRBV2,CASRQVGETQYF,TGTGCCAGCAGACAGGTGGGGGAGACCCAGTACTTC
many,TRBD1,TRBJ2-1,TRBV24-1,CATSETGGAFRNEQFF,TGTGCCACCAGTGAGACAGGGGGAGCATTTCGGAATGAGCAGTTCTTC
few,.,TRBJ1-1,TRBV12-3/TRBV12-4,CASSQGRAEAFF,TGTGCCAGCAGTCAGGGGAGAGCTGAAGCTTTCTTT
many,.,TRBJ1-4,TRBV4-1,CASSKTREEKLFF,TGCGCCAGCAGCAAGACGCGAGAGGAAAAACTGTTTTTT
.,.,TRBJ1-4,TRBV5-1,CASSLARTAATNEKLFF,TGCGCCAGCAGCCTGGCCCGGACGGCTGCAACTAATGAAAAACTGTTTTTT
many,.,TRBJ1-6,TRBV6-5,CASRVAGSPLHF,TGTGCCAGCAGGGTGGCGGGGTCACCCCTCCACTTT
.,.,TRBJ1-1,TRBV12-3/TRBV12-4,CASSLAQVAYEAFF,TGTGCCAGCAGTTTAGCACAGGTGGCCTATGAAGCTTTCTTT
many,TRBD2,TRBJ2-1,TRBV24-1,CATSEPGGAGYSYNEQFF,TGTGCCACCAGTGAGCCCGGGGGAGCGGGGTACTCCTACAATGAGCAGTTCTTC
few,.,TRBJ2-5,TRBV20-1,CSAREETQYF,TGCAGTGCGCGGGAAGAGACCCAGTACTTC
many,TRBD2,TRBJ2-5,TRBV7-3,CASSSTGLLMGETQYF,TGTGCCAGCAGCTCCACGGGACTACTTATGGGGGAGACCCAGTACTTC
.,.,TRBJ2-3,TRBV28,CASSSRDFTDTQYF,TGTGCCAGCAGTTCCCGGGACTTCACAGATACGCAGTATTTT
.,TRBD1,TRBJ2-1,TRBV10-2,CATTGTGPTMRQFF,TGCGCCACCACGGGGACAGGGCCTACAATGAGGCAGTTCTTC
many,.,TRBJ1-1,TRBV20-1,CSASTSLQGMWNTEAFF,TGCAGTGCTAGTACATCGCTACAGGGTATGTGGAACACTGAAGCTTTCTTT
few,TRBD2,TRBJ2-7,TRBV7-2,CASSLEGLAGGYEQYF,TGTGCCAGCAGCTTAGAAGGACTAGCGGGGGGTTACGAGCAGTACTTC
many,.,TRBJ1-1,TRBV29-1,CSVPQTDTEAFF,TGCAGCGTTCCCCAAACGGACACTGAAGCTTTCTTT
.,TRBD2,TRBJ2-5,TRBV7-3,CASSLSTSGGEETQYF,TGTGCCAGCAGCTTGTCAACTAGCGGGGGGGAAGAGACCCAGTACTTC
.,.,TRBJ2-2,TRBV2,CASSERLDYTGELFF,TGTGCCAGCAGTGAACGACTAGATTATACCGGGGAGCTGTTTTTT
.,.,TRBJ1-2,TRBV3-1,CASSQTGPYGYTF,TGTGCCAGCAGCCAAACAGGACCCTACGGCTACACCTTC
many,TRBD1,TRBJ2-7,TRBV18,CASGDTGQGAYEQYF,TGTGCCAGCGGGGACACGGGACAGGGAGCCTACGAGCAGTACTTC
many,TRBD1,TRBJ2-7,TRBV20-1,CSASVSGGPYEQYF,TGCAGTGCTAGCGTGTCAGGGGGCCCCTACGAGCAGTACTTC
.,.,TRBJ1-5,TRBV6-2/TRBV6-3,CASIRAGSNQPQHF,TGTGCCAGCATCAGGGCAGGGAGCAATCAGCCCCAGCATTTT
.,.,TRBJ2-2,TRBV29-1,CSALLGGMTGELFF,TGCAGCGCCCTATTGGGCGGCATGACAGGAGAGCTGTTTTTT
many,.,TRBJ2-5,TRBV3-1,CASSQVEKTQYF,TGTGCCAGCAGCCAAGTAGAAAAGACCCAGTACTTC
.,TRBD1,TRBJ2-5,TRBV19,CASSARGQGAGETQYF,TGTGCCAGTAGTGCCCGTGGACAGGGGGCAGGGGAGACCCAGTACTTC
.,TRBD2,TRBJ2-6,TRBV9,CASSVGGTWDYSGANVLTF,TGTGCCAGCAGCGTAGGGGGGACCTGGGACTACTCTGGGGCCAACGTCCTGACTTTC
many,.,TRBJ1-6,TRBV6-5,CASSRTGVMNSPLHF,TGTGCCAGCAGTCGGACGGGGGTTATGAATTCACCCCTCCACTTT
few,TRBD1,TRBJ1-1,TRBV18,CASSRTGGSTTEAFF,TGTGCCAGCTCGCGCACAGGGGGCTCTACCACTGAAGCTTTCTTT
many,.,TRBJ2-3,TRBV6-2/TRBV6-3,CASSYWGGLVDTQYF,TGTGCCAGCAGTTACTGGGGGGGGCTGGTAGATACGCAGTATTTT
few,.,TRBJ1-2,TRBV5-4,CASSREVSSRGNYGYTF,TGTGCCAGCAGCCGAGAGGTCTCCTCACGTGGTAACTATGGCTACACCTTC
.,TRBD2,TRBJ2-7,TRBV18,CASSPPTGGLNEQYF,TGTGCCAGCTCACCACCGACGGGAGGCCTTAACGAGCAGTACTTC
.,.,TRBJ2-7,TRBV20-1,CSASFVGGYEQYF,TGCAGTGCTAGTTTCGTGGGTGGCTACGAGCAGTACTTC